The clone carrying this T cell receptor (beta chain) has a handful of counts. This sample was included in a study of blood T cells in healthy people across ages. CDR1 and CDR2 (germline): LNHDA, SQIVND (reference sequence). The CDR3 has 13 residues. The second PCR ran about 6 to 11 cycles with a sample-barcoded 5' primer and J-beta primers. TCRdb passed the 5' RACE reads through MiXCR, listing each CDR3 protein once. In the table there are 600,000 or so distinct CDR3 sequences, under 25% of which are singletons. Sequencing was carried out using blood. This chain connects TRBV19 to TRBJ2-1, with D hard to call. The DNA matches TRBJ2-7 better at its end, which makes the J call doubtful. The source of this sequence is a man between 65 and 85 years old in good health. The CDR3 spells CASSTSRTYEQYF. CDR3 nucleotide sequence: TGTGCCAGTAGTACGTCGAGAACCTACGAGCAGTACTTC.